Reported below is one TCR beta chain. In the source study's methods: Scientists estimated how many nucleated cells there were by amplifying reference gene primers. Here immunoSEQ multiplex PCR was the method, and the copy in TCRdb shows in-frame clones only, minus some. D and trimming were read from the DNA, whereas the V and J calls and clone size are those reported in that table. Of around 290,000 clones listed, about nine tenths are singletons. The source of the sample is a study of blood T cell repertoires in COVID-19. At the level of the study: Spain, Italy and the United States supplied samples that represented acute and convalescent COVID-19. T cells, B-cell-depleted T cells, or PBMCs provided the cDNA or gDNA that served as material.

The Seattle patients joined while their infection was active and were tracked longitudinally afterward. The CDR3 is made up of 14 amino acids. Trimming removed 4 bases from V and 7 bases from J, with 11 bases in between. Germline V CDR1 and CDR2: SEHNR, FQNEAQ (reference sequence). The origin of this receptor is a woman aged 30 to 39 with COVID-19, enrolled during active disease. The rearrangement uses TRBV7-9 and TRBJ1-6, with a possible D match to TRBD1 (5 bases). Input material: peripheral blood. The CDR3 loop reads CASSSVGPNSPLHF. The CDR3 coding sequence is TGTGCCAGCAGCTCAGTGGGGCCGAATTCACCCCTCCACTTT.